This paragraph reports one TCR beta chain. This record belongs to a study of T-cell reconstitution after alpha-beta-depleted transplantation in children. A library of TCRbeta sequences, prepared with unique molecular identifiers, was generated. TCRdb independently ran MiXCR on the PCR reads; one entry per CDR3 protein. The profile shows roughly 150,000 distinct CDR3 sequences, approximately 10% of them singletons. V dropped 8 bases and J dropped 5 bases, with 15 bases sitting between them. CDR3 length equals 12 residues. Germline CDR1 and CDR2: GTSNPN and SVGIG (reference sequence). The gene calls are TRBV30 and TRBJ2-5, with D perhaps TRBD1 (6 bases). The sample in question was PBMCs, obtained before TCRalphabeta/CD19-depleted stem cell transplant. The source of this sequence is a boy aged 2 to 9 with acute myeloid leukemia, due to receive a stem cell transplant. DNA of the CDR3: TGTGCCGGGGCCAGGGGCGGTGAGACCCAGTACTTC. Protein product: CAGARGGETQYF.